This TCR beta chain was found in a study of T cell responses to AZD1222 COVID-19 vaccine. Study-level results: Unmutated variant regions are reportedly targeted by nearly half of spike-specific TCRs. Donor demographics were predominantly white British with a female majority; clonal diversity may be underestimated.

Germline V lookup: CDR1 SGHRS, CDR2 YFSETQ. Trimming removed 0 bases from V and 3 bases from J, with 13 bases in between. The CDR3 contains 16 residues. About this clone itself: The antigen is unknown.

Measured with immunoSEQ multiplex PCR; TCRdb has only the in-frame clones, and not every one. The sample lists roughly 110,000 clones; nearly 90% were seen once. This clonotype was obtained from an adult who received the AZD1222 COVID-19 vaccine. The chain carries TRBV5-1 and TRBJ2-1, with D perhaps TRBD1 (6 bases). The specimen comprised peripheral blood, sampled 28 days after the second AZD1222 dose. Here the CDR3 reads CASSLGAGADYNEQFF. Here the CDR3 DNA reads TGCGCCAGCAGCTTGGGAGCAGGGGCGGACTACAATGAGCAGTTCTTC.